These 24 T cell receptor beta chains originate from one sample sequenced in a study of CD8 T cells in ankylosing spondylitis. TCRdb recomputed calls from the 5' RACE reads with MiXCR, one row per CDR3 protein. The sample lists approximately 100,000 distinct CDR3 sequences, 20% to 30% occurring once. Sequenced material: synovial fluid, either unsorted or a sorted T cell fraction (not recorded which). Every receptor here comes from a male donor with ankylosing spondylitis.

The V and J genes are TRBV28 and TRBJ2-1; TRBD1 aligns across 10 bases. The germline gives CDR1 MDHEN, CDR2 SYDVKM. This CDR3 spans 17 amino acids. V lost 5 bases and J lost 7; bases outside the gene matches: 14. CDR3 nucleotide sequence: TGTGCCAGCAGTCCCGGACAGGGGGAACTGTCTGGGAATGAGCAGTTCTTC. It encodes CASSPGQGELSGNEQFF.

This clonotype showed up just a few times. CDR3 residues: CASSERLYNYEQYV. Here the CDR3 DNA reads TGCGCCAGCAGTGAAAGACTTTATAACTACGAGCAGTACGTC. This rearrangement joins TRBV10-2 to TRBJ2-7; D is unclear. V was pared by 3 bases and J by 3 bases, with 12 bases between. The CDR3 covers 14 residues. Germline values: CDR1 WSHSY, CDR2 SAAADI.

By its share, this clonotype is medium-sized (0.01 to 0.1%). The CDR3 DNA sequence: TGTGCCAGCAGCTTATCCCCCAGGGCCCGTTCACCCCTCCACTTT. This codes for CASSLSPRARSPLHF. The V gene is TRBV7-2, the J gene TRBJ1-6; a possible D gene is TRBD1 (5 bases). The CDR3 sequence is 15 residues long. V gave up 2 bases and J gave up 9 bases, with 14 bases separating them. Germline V gene sequence: CDR1 SGHTA, CDR2 FQGNSA.

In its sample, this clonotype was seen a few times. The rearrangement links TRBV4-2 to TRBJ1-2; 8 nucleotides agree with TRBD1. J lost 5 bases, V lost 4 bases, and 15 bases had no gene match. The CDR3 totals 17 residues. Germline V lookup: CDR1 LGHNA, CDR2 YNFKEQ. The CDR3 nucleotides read TGTGCCAGCAGCCGAACGGGACAGGATTGGAGACGGTATGGCTACACCTTC. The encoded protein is CASSRTGQDWRRYGYTF.

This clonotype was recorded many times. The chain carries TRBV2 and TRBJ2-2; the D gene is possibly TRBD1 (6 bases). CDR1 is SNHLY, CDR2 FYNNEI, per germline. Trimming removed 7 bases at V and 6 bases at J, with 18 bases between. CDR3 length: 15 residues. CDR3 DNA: TGTGCCAGCACAGGACAGCGATTAGGTCCCGGGGAGCTGTTTTTT. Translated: CASTGQRLGPGELFF.

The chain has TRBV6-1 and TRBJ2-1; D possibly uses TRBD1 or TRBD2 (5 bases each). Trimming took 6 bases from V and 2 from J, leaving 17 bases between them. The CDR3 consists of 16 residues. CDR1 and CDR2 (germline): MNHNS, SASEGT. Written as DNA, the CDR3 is TGTGCCAGCAGCTCCAGATTTGTGGGACCCTACAATGAGCAGTTCTTC. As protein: CASSSRFVGPYNEQFF.

CDR3 DNA sequence: TGTGCCAGCAGCTACCGGGACAGTGAAGCTTTCTTT. It translates to CASSYRDSEAFF. The chain has TRBV11-2 and TRBJ1-1; TRBD1 matches 7 bases. Per the germline V gene, CDR1 is SGHAT and CDR2 is FQNNGV. J was trimmed by 7 bases and V by 4 bases; bases with no gene match: 3. The CDR3 spans 12 residues. Full variable domain (rest looked up from reference TRBV11-2 and TRBJ1-1): EAGVAQSPRYKIIEKRQSVAFWCNPISGHATLYWYQQILGQGPKLLIQFQNNGVVDDSQLPKDRFSAERLKGVDSTLKIQPAKLEDSAVYLCASSYRDSEAFFGQGTRLTVV.

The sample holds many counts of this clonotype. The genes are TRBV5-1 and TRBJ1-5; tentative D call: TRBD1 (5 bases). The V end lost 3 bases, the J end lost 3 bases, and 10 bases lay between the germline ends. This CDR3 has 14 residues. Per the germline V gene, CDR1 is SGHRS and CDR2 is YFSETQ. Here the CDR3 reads CASSSGGNNQPQHF. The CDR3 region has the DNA TGCGCCAGCAGCTCCGGGGGGAACAATCAGCCCCAGCATTTT.

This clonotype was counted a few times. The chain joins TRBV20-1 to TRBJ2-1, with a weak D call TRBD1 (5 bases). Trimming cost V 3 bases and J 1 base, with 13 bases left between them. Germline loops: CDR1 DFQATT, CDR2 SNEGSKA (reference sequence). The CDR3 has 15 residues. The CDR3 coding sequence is TGCAGTGCTAGTAAGGGGCAGGTATCCTACAATGAGCAGTTCTTC. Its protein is CSASKGQVSYNEQFF.

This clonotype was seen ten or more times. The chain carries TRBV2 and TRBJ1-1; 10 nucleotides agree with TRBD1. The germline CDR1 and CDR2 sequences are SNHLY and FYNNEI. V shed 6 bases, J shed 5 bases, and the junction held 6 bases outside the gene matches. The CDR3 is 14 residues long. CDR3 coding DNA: TGTGCCAGCAGCTCCCGACAGGGGGCGACTGAAGCTTTCTTT. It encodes CASSSRQGATEAFF.

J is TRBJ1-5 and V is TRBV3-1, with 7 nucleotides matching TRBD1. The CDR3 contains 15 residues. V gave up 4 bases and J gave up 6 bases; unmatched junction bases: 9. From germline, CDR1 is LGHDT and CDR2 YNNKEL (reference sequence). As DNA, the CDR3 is TGTGCCAGCAGCCTCGGGCAGGGGGACCGTCAGCCCCAGCATTTT. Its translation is CASSLGQGDRQPQHF.

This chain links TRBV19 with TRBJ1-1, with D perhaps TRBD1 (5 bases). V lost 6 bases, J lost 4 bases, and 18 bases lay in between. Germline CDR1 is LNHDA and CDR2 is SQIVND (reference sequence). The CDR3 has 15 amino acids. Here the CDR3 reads CASSTSSQGGTEAFF. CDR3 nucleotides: TGTGCCAGTAGCACCTCGTCCCAGGGAGGCACTGAAGCTTTCTTT.

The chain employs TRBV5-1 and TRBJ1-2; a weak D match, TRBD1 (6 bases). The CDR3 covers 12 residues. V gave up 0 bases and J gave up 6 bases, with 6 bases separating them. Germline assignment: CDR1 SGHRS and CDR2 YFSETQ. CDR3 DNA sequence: TGCGCCAGCAGCTTGGAGGGGGATGGCTACACCTTC. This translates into CASSLEGDGYTF.

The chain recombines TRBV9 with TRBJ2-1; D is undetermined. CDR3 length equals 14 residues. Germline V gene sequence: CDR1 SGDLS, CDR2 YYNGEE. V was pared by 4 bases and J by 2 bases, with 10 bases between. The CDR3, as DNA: TGTGCCAGCAGCCCCCACGGCCCCTACAATGAGCAGTTCTTC. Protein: CASSPHGPYNEQFF.

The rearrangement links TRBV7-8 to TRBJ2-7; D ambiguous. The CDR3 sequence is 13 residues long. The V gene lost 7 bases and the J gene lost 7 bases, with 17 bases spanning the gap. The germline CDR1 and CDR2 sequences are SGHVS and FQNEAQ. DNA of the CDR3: TGTGCCAGCACCTTTAGAGAGTTGGGGGAGCAGTACGTC. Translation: CASTFRELGEQYV.

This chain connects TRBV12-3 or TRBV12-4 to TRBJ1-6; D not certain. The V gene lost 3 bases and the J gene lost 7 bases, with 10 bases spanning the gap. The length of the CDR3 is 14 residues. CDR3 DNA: TGTGCCAGCAGTTTTGGAATCGGCAATTCACCCCTCCACTTT. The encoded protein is CASSFGIGNSPLHF.

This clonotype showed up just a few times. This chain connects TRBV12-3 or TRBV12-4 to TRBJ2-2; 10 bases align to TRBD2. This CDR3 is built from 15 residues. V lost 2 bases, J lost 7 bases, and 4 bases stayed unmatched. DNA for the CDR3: TGTGCCAGCAGTTTAAGGACTAGCGGAGGCGGGGAGCTGTTTTTT. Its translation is CASSLRTSGGGELFF.

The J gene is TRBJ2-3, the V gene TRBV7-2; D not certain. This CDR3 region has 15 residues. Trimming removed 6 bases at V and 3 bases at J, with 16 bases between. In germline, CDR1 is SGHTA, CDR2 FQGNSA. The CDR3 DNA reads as TGTGCCAGCAGATCAACCCCTGCGGTTACAGATACGCAGTATTTT. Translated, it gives CASRSTPAVTDTQYF.

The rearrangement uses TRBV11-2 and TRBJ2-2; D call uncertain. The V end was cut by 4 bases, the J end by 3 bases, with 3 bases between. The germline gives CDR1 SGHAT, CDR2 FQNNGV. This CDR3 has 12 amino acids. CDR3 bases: TGTGCCAGCAGCTATCACACCGGGGAGCTGTTTTTT. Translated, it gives CASSYHTGELFF.

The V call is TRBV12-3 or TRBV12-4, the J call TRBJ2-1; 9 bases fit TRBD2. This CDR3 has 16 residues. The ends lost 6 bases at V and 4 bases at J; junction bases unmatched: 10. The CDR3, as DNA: TGTGCCAGCAGAACCCTTAGCGGGAGAGATTACAATGAGCAGTTCTTC. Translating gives CASRTLSGRDYNEQFF.

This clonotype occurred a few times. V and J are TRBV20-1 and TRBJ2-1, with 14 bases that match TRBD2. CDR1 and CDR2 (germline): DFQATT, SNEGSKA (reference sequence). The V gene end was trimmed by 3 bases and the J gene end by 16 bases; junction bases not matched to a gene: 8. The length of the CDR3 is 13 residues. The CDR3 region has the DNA TGCAGTGCTAGCCCCGGACTAGCGGGAGGATGCTTCTTC. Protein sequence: CSASPGLAGGCFF.

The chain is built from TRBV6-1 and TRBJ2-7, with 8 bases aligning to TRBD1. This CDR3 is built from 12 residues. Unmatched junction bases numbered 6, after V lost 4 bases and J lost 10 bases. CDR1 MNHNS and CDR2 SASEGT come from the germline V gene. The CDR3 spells CASSGTGISQYV. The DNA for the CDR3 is TGTGCCAGCAGTGGGACAGGGATATCTCAGTACGTC.

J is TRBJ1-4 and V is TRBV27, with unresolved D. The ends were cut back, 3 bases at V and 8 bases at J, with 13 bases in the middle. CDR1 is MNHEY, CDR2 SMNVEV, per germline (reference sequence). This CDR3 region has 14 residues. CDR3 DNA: TGTGCCAGCAGTTTGGGGAGGCTAAAGGAAAAACTGTTTTTT. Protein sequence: CASSLGRLKEKLFF.

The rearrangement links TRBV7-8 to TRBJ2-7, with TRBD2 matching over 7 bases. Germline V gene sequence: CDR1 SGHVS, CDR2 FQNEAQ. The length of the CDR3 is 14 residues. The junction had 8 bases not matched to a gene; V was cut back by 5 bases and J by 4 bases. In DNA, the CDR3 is TGTGCCAGCAGCCCCCGAGGACTAGATTACGAGCAGTACGTC. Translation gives CASSPRGLDYEQYV.